This entry lists 28 T cell receptor beta chains sequenced from one sample in a study of blood T cell repertoires in COVID-19. Clones were sequenced by immunoSEQ multiplex PCR, and TCRdb holds only the in-frame ones, with some missing. The data contain 200,000 to 300,000 clones, around four fifths of them singletons. The sample was peripheral blood. Receptors were obtained from a woman aged 60-75 years with active or convalescent COVID-19.

The chain recombines TRBV5-4 with TRBJ2-3; TRBD2 matches 13 bases. From germline, CDR1 is SGHNT and CDR2 YYREEE (reference sequence). The CDR3 spans 15 residues. V gave up 4 bases and J gave up 6 bases; unmatched junction bases: 5. Here the CDR3 reads CASSPRTSGSDTQYF. CDR3 DNA sequence: TGTGCCAGCAGCCCAAGGACTAGCGGGAGTGATACGCAGTATTTT.

This clone was detected only once. V gene TRBV5-1 combines with J gene TRBJ1-1; 8 bases map to TRBD1. V trimming: 3 bases; J trimming: 5 bases; junction bases outside the gene matches: 6. CDR1 SGHRS and CDR2 YFSETQ come from the germline V gene. CDR3 length: 14 residues. CDR3 loop: CASSSGQGRTEAFF. CDR3 sequence (DNA): TGCGCCAGCAGCTCAGGACAGGGTCGTACTGAAGCTTTCTTT.

This clone was seen a few times. This chain uses TRBV6-1 with TRBJ2-5; 8 nucleotides agree with TRBD1. CDR1 and CDR2 (germline): MNHNS, SASEGT. The CDR3 runs to 20 residues. Trimming at V came to 1 base and at J to 4 bases, leaving 20 bases not matched to a gene. The CDR3 loop reads CASSEEKGAAGGRGTETQYF. In nucleotides, the CDR3 is TGTGCCAGCAGTGAAGAGAAGGGGGCGGCAGGGGGCCGTGGAACAGAGACCCAGTACTTC.

The CDR3 DNA is TGTGCCAGTAGTCTCAATAGCGGGGGCGGCCTCGGGGAGCTGTTTTTT. It yields the protein CASSLNSGGGLGELFF. This chain uses TRBV19 with TRBJ2-2, with TRBD2 matching 9 bases. Germline V gene sequence: CDR1 LNHDA, CDR2 SQIVND (reference sequence). V gave up 5 bases and J gave up 7 bases; unmatched junction bases: 11. The CDR3 extends over 16 amino acids.

This clone was observed a handful of times. V is TRBV2 and J is TRBJ2-7, with a weak D call TRBD2 (5 bases). This CDR3 spans 15 amino acids. Germline V gene data show CDR1 as SNHLY and CDR2 as FYNNEI. With 7 bases removed from V and 0 bases from J, the gap between germline ends came to 16 bases. The CDR3 DNA follows: TGTGCCAGCAACGAGGTAGGCGGGCCCTCCTACGAGCAGTACTTC. Amino acids: CASNEVGGPSYEQYF.

This clone was counted only a few times. V usage is TRBV4-2 and J usage is TRBJ1-4, with D perhaps TRBD1 (5 bases). V dropped 2 bases and J dropped 3 bases, with 13 bases sitting between them. The CDR3 runs to 16 residues. Per the germline V gene, CDR1 is LGHNA and CDR2 is YNFKEQ. CDR3 protein: CASSQPGGRANEKLFF. The CDR3 DNA is TGTGCCAGCAGCCAACCCGGGGGTCGAGCTAATGAAAAACTGTTTTTT.

The chain joins TRBV7-8 to TRBJ1-1, with TRBD1 identical over 10 bases. CDR1 is SGHVS and CDR2 is FQNEAQ in the germline V gene. This CDR3 is 18 amino acids long. V lost 5 bases to trimming and J lost 1 base; unmatched junction nucleotides: 13. DNA for the CDR3: TGTGCCAGCAGCCACCCTGGCGACAGGGGGCTTCGGAACACTGAAGCTTTCTTT. This gives the protein CASSHPGDRGLRNTEAFF.

This chain joins TRBV19 and TRBJ2-3; TRBD1 agrees at 9 bases. J lost 2 bases, V lost 6 bases, and 9 bases had no gene match. This CDR3 contains 16 residues. Looked up from germline, CDR1 is LNHDA and CDR2 is SQIVND (reference sequence). CDR3 residues: CASRNSGTGNTDTQYF. In nucleotides, the CDR3 is TGTGCCAGTAGGAATAGTGGGACAGGGAACACAGATACGCAGTATTTT.

The chain combines TRBV6-2 or TRBV6-3 with TRBJ2-3; 7 bases are a match to TRBD2. Germline V gene sequence: CDR1 MNHEY, CDR2 SVGEGT. The V segment lost 2 bases and the J segment 2 bases; nucleotides outside the gene matches: 10. The CDR3 sequence is 17 residues long. The CDR3 here is CASSYNFKRGDTDTQYF. Here the CDR3 DNA reads TGTGCCAGCAGTTACAATTTTAAGCGGGGTGACACAGATACGCAGTATTTT.

This clone was seen just once. This sequence joins TRBV4-2 and TRBJ2-3; 7 nucleotides agree with TRBD2. This CDR3 spans 17 amino acids. From germline, CDR1 is LGHNA and CDR2 YNFKEQ. J was trimmed by 0 bases and V by 2 bases; bases with no gene match: 8. The CDR3 region has the DNA TGTGCCAGCAGCCAATGGGGTGGCGGGGGAAGCACAGATACGCAGTATTTT. Protein sequence: CASSQWGGGGSTDTQYF.

J is TRBJ2-2 and V is TRBV24-1, with D possibly matching TRBD2 (5 bases). The germline V and J ends were trimmed by 1 base and 4 bases, with 15 bases remaining between them. This CDR3 region has 17 residues. In germline, CDR1 is KGHDR, CDR2 SFDVKD. In nucleotides, the CDR3 is TGTGCCACCAGTGATTTAGTCGAGGGTTCGAGCACCGGGGAGCTGTTTTTT. It translates to CATSDLVEGSSTGELFF.

The CDR3 sequence is CSVEGVSGRPDNEQFF. CDR3 coding DNA: TGCAGCGTTGAAGGCGTTAGCGGGAGGCCCGACAATGAGCAGTTCTTC. This chain joins TRBV29-1 and TRBJ2-1; 10 nucleotides align to TRBD2. Germline-derived CDR1 and CDR2 are SQVTM and ANQGSEA. V was clipped by 1 base and J by 5 bases; unmatched bases: 8. The CDR3 totals 16 residues.

V usage is TRBV30 and J usage is TRBJ1-1; D is unclear. The CDR3 extends over 13 amino acids. CDR1 is GTSNPN, CDR2 SVGIG, per germline (reference sequence). Trimming took off 2 bases at V and 9 bases at J, with 16 bases between the two ends. Written as DNA, the CDR3 is TGTGCCTGGAGTCCAAACGAGGGATATAAAGCTTTCTTT. It codes for CAWSPNEGYKAFF.

The CDR3 nucleotides are TGCGCCAGCAGCCAAGGGGGCGCGGTTTCCAATGAGCAGTTCTTC. Translation: CASSQGGAVSNEQFF. This chain uses TRBV5-1 with TRBJ2-1; 7 bases match TRBD1. J was trimmed by 6 bases and V by 4 bases; bases with no gene match: 10. The CDR3 totals 15 residues. Germline V CDR1 and CDR2: SGHRS, YFSETQ.

This clone came up once. The V call is TRBV29-1, the J call TRBJ1-1; D may be TRBD1 (6 bases). V was cut by 5 bases and J by 1 base, with 11 bases left in between. The CDR3 has 13 residues. Germline CDR1 SQVTM, CDR2 ANQGSEA. CDR3 DNA sequence: TGCAGCGTTAGGGGGACCGCGAACACTGAAGCTTTCTTT. Translated: CSVRGTANTEAFF. Complete variable domain (other parts from reference TRBV29-1 and TRBJ1-1): SAVISQKPSRDICQRGTSLTIQCQVDSQVTMMFWYRQQPGQSLTLIATANQGSEATYESGFVIDKFPISRPNLTFSTLTVSNMSPEDSSIYLCSVRGTANTEAFFGQGTRLTVV.

The genes are TRBV11-2 and TRBJ1-1; 8 bases are shared with TRBD1. Germline CDR1 is SGHAT and CDR2 is FQNNGV. The CDR3 covers 15 residues. V was clipped by 3 bases and J by 11 bases; unmatched bases: 14. CDR3 DNA sequence: TGTGCCAGCAGCTTCGAGGGACAGGCAGTTCTGGGGGCTTTCTTT. Protein sequence: CASSFEGQAVLGAFF.

The chain recombines TRBV19 with TRBJ2-2; 7 nucleotides agree with TRBD2. Germline V gene lookup returns CDR1 LNHDA and CDR2 SQIVND (reference sequence). This CDR3 spans 16 amino acids. V was pared by 3 bases and J by 4 bases, with 8 bases of the junction left unmatched. As DNA, the CDR3 is TGTGCCAGTAGTATGGGGGGGGGACGTGGCACCGGGGAGCTGTTTTTT. It yields the protein CASSMGGGRGTGELFF.

This clone appeared once. This chain links TRBV5-6 with TRBJ2-1; D possibly corresponds to TRBD2 (7 bases). Trimming removed 2 bases from V and 4 bases from J, with 16 bases in between. This CDR3 is 16 amino acids long. Per germline, CDR1 SGHDT and CDR2 YYEEEE. This chain's CDR3 is CASSFGGGAFYNEQFF. The CDR3 DNA follows: TGTGCCAGCAGCTTCGGAGGGGGGGCCTTTTACAATGAGCAGTTCTTC.

The chain carries TRBV4-2 and TRBJ1-3; tentatively, D is TRBD1 (5 bases). The length of the CDR3 is 15 residues. The germline V gene has CDR1 LGHNA and CDR2 YNFKEQ. Deletions cut 3 bases from V and 3 bases from J, with 12 bases between. CDR3 sequence: CASSQNDRIGNTIYF. The CDR3 coding sequence is TGTGCCAGCAGCCAGAATGACAGAATTGGAAACACCATATATTTT.

The V call is TRBV7-9, the J call TRBJ2-2; 8 positions agree with TRBD1. The CDR3 spans 14 residues. The V and J ends lost 4 bases and 7 bases, in that order; junction bases with no gene match: 5. CDR1 is SEHNR, CDR2 FQNEAQ, per germline (reference sequence). The CDR3 loop is CASSSGTGYGELFF. CDR3 bases: TGTGCCAGCAGCTCCGGGACAGGTTACGGGGAGCTGTTTTTT. The complete variable domain, with remaining parts taken from reference TRBV7-9 and TRBJ2-2, reads DTGVSQNPRHKITKRGQNVTFRCDPISEHNRLYWYRQTLGQGPEFLTYFQNEAQLEKSRLLSDRFSAERPKGSFSTLEIQRTEQGDSAMYLCASSSGTGYGELFFGEGSRLTVL.

The chain employs TRBV6-6 and TRBJ1-2; 9 bases fit TRBD1. The CDR3 totals 15 residues. Germline V gene sequence: CDR1 MNHNY, CDR2 SVGAGI (reference sequence). With V trimmed by 7 bases and J by 8 bases, 14 bases remained unmatched. The CDR3 loop reads CASTGGTGPGSGYTF. CDR3 nucleotides: TGTGCCAGCACCGGCGGGACAGGGCCGGGCTCCGGCTACACCTTC.

This clone was counted only a few times. The V and J genes are TRBV5-1 and TRBJ2-2; D remains ambiguous. V gave up 5 bases and J gave up 0 bases, with 8 bases separating them. The CDR3 extends over 14 amino acids. Germline lookup yields CDR1 SGHRS and CDR2 YFSETQ. Here the CDR3 reads CASRNRTNTGELFF. The CDR3 bases are TGCGCCAGCAGAAACAGAACGAACACCGGGGAGCTGTTTTTT.

The rearrangement joins TRBV15 to TRBJ1-1; D is ambiguous. The CDR3 is 15 amino acids. Germline lookup yields CDR1 LNHNV and CDR2 YYDKDF (reference sequence). Trimming removed 6 bases from V and 0 bases from J, with 14 bases in between. CDR3 DNA sequence: TGTGCCACCAGGCCTGATGTGAGCATGAACACTGAAGCTTTCTTT. Amino acid sequence: CATRPDVSMNTEAFF.

The count of this clone is one. CDR3 sequence: CASSPGHEPIHGYTF. As DNA, the CDR3 is TGCGCCAGCAGCCCCGGACACGAGCCTATACATGGCTACACCTTC. The gene calls are TRBV5-1 and TRBJ1-2, with a possible D match to TRBD1 (5 bases). Trimming took 4 bases from V and 6 from J, leaving 19 bases between them. Germline V gene sequence: CDR1 SGHRS, CDR2 YFSETQ. The CDR3 totals 15 residues. The variable domain in full, with the rest retrieved from reference TRBV5-1 and TRBJ1-2, is KAGVTQTPRYLIKTRGQQVTLSCSPISGHRSVSWYQQTPGQGLQFLFEYFSETQRNKGNFPGRFSGRQFSNSRSEMNVSTLELGDSALYLCASSPGHEPIHGYTFGSGTRLTVV.

J is TRBJ1-6 and V is TRBV23-1; D remains unclear. TRBV23-1 is reported as an ORF; its role is uncertain. The CDR3 runs to 16 residues. The V end lost 2 bases, the J end lost 5 bases, and 13 bases lay between the germline ends. The CDR3: CASSQDLNDNNSPLHF. CDR3 in DNA: TGCGCCAGCAGTCAAGATTTAAACGACAATAATTCACCCCTCCACTTT.

The chain uses TRBV2 and TRBJ2-5; D is perhaps TRBD1 (5 bases). Germline CDR1 is SNHLY and CDR2 is FYNNEI. There are 14 residues in the CDR3. With 7 bases removed from V and 7 bases from J, the gap between germline ends came to 19 bases. CDR3 sequence (DNA): TGTGCCAGCAAGATCGGCGCACCCCAGGGGACCCAGTACTTC. Encoded protein: CASKIGAPQGTQYF. Complete variable domain (other parts from reference TRBV2 and TRBJ2-5): EPEVTQTPSHQVTQMGQEVILRCVPISNHLYFYWYRQILGQKVEFLVSFYNNEISEKSEIFDDQFSVERPDGSNFTLKIRSTKLEDSAMYFCASKIGAPQGTQYFGPGTRLLVL.

This chain uses TRBV3-1 (or the pseudogene TRBV3-2) with TRBJ2-2; 9 positions agree with TRBD1. With 4 bases clipped from V and 1 base from J, the junction kept 4 bases outside the gene matches. CDR3 size: 16 residues. CDR1 and CDR2 (germline): LGHDT, YNNKEL (reference sequence). The CDR3 DNA reads as TGTGCCAGCAGCCTCCAGACAGGGGGGAACACCGGGGAGCTGTTTTTT. It codes for CASSLQTGGNTGELFF.

The J gene is TRBJ2-7, the V gene TRBV5-4; 9 nucleotides line up with TRBD1. CDR3 length: 15 residues. V shed 4 bases, J shed 2 bases, and the junction held 7 bases outside the gene matches. CDR1 is SGHNT, CDR2 YYREEE, per germline (reference sequence). Written as DNA, the CDR3 is TGTGCCAGCAGCCCCCCCGGGACAGGGACCTACGAGCAGTACTTC. Translation gives CASSPPGTGTYEQYF.